Listed below are T cell receptor beta chains from one sample, sequenced in a study of vaccination effects on CD4 cells after COVID-19. These TCRs are of unknown antigen specificity. Libraries were prepared by immunoSEQ multiplex PCR; TCRdb keeps only in-frame clonotypes and omits some of them. The top ten hold approximately 22% of the sample, which has approximately 40,000 clones, around 68% seen once. This specimen was CD4+ T cells from PBMCs cultured with SARS-CoV-2 spike peptides, taken before COVID-19 vaccination. The receptors stem from a human donor who received a COVID-19 vaccine. Each CDR3 is given with its conserved first and last residue. The D gene is left open where the match is weak. Not all rows give a size; the values are once, few, many and, for expanded clones, a class.

v_call	d_call	clone_size	j_call	cdr3_aa	cdr3_nt
TRBV18	NA	NA	TRBJ2-7	CASSSGYSSYEQYF	TGTGCCAGCTCATCAGGCTACAGTTCCTACGAGCAGTACTTC
TRBV6-4	NA	NA	TRBJ1-4	CASSALAGEKLFF	TGTGCCAGCAGTGCCCTCGCGGGGGAAAAACTGTTTTTT
TRBV4-2	NA	NA	TRBJ1-5	CASSPLGAVRDQPQHF	TGTGCCAGCAGCCCACTCGGGGCGGTTAGGGATCAGCCCCAGCATTTT
TRBV30	TRBD1	NA	TRBJ2-7	CAWSGSHRGPYYEQYF	TGTGCCTGGAGTGGGAGCCACAGGGGGCCCTACTACGAGCAGTACTTC
TRBV5-1	NA	NA	TRBJ1-2	CASSNGGGGYGYTF	TGCGCCAGCAGCAACGGGGGGGGAGGCTATGGCTACACCTTC
TRBV5-1	NA	NA	TRBJ2-7	CASSLPGDEQYF	TGCGCCAGCAGCTTGCCAGGGGACGAGCAGTACTTC
TRBV23-1	TRBD1	once	TRBJ2-1	CASWTPGQGAEDEQFF	TGCGCCAGTTGGACGCCGGGACAGGGGGCGGAAGATGAGCAGTTCTTC
TRBV18	NA	once	TRBJ2-1	CASSPQRRVFF	TGTGCCAGCTCACCCCAGCGGCGCGTGTTCTTC
TRBV30	TRBD1	NA	TRBJ1-1	CAWSLPGQPNTEAFF	TGTGCCTGGAGCCTTCCGGGACAGCCTAACACTGAAGCTTTCTTT
TRBV2	NA	NA	TRBJ2-3	CASSDLGIDTQYF	TGTGCCAGCAGTGATCTCGGGATTGATACGCAGTATTTT
TRBV3-1/TRBV3-2	TRBD2	NA	TRBJ2-3	CASSQVAGAYTDTQYF	TGTGCCAGCAGCCAAGTGGCGGGAGCTTACACAGATACGCAGTATTTT
TRBV19	NA	NA	TRBJ1-1	CASNLRANTEAFF	TGTGCCAGTAATTTGCGGGCGAACACTGAAGCTTTCTTT